These 22 T cell receptor beta chains were all obtained from the same sample, sequenced in a study of blood T cell repertoires in COVID-19 (dated by TCRdb to 2020 to 2022). Library preparation was by the immunoSEQ multiplex PCR assay. This immuneACCESS table, as held by TCRdb, lists in-frame sequences with V and J called but not all clones. Of the missing ones, under half trace to an unresolved V gene in checked studies; the others have no known cause. The sample data list some 56,000 clones, and 89% of these were observed just once. More than 40% of the sample goes to the ten largest clones. The source material was peripheral blood. The receptors were gathered from a woman aged 60 to 75 with COVID-19, enrolled during active disease.

The chain couples TRBV14 to TRBJ2-5; no clear D. This CDR3 has 15 residues. V lost 4 bases and J 5 bases, leaving 17 bases between the germline ends. Germline CDR1 reads SGHDN; CDR2 reads FVKESK. DNA for the CDR3: TGTGCCAGCAGCCCTGGATATGACTTGTGGGAGACCCAGTACTTC. Encoded protein: CASSPGYDLWETQYF.

The chain has TRBV4-1 and TRBJ2-7; D perhaps matches TRBD1 (6 bases). Looked up from germline, CDR1 is MGHRA and CDR2 is YSYEKL. Trimming took 3 bases from V and 2 from J, leaving 17 bases between them. The CDR3 is made up of 16 amino acids. CDR3 sequence reads: CASSQVTGTFAYEQYF. The CDR3 DNA follows: TGCGCCAGCAGCCAGGTTACCGGGACATTCGCCTACGAGCAGTACTTC.

The V gene is TRBV27, the J gene TRBJ2-7, with TRBD1 identical over 7 bases. Germline CDR1 MNHEY, CDR2 SMNVEV (reference sequence). This CDR3 has 14 residues. With V trimmed by 2 bases and J by 2 bases, 3 bases remained unmatched. This CDR3 reads CASSLKGQTYEQYF. The CDR3 region has the DNA TGTGCCAGCAGTTTAAAGGGACAGACCTACGAGCAGTACTTC.

This clone was observed a handful of times. The chain has TRBV5-1 and TRBJ2-3; weak D call: TRBD2 (6 bases). V was cut by 0 bases and J by 4 bases, with 9 bases left in between. The CDR3 covers 14 residues. Germline CDR1 SGHRS, CDR2 YFSETQ. For the CDR3, the DNA is TGCGCCAGCAGCTTGGCTAGCGCAGCAGATACGCAGTATTTT. The encoded protein is CASSLASAADTQYF.

The rearrangement links TRBV9 to TRBJ2-3; 7 bases line up with TRBD1. After removal of 0 bases from V and 2 bases from J, the junction contained 6 bases not matched to a gene. Germline CDR1 is SGDLS and CDR2 is YYNGEE. This CDR3 has 16 residues. In DNA, the CDR3 is TGTGCCAGCAGCGTAGAGGGGGACAGTTACACAGATACGCAGTATTTT. Protein sequence: CASSVEGDSYTDTQYF. Combining the CDR3 with reference TRBV9 and TRBJ2-3 gives the whole variable domain DSGVTQTPKHLITATGQRVTLRCSPRSGDLSVYWYQQSLDQGLQFLIQYYNGEERAKGNILERFSAQQFPDLHSELNLSSLELGDSALYFCASSVEGDSYTDTQYFGPGTRLTVL.

This chain joins TRBV20-1 and TRBJ1-2, with D perhaps TRBD1 (6 bases). CDR3 length: 12 residues. Trimming stripped 3 bases from V and 8 bases from J, with 13 bases between. The germline gives CDR1 DFQATT, CDR2 SNEGSKA (reference sequence). In nucleotides, the CDR3 is TGCAGTGCTAGTCACAGGGAGAGGGGCTACACCTTC. Protein product: CSASHRERGYTF.

The rearrangement links TRBV5-5 to TRBJ2-7; 8 bases are shared with TRBD1. V lost 0 bases to trimming and J lost 3 bases; unmatched junction nucleotides: 5. Germline V gene sequence: CDR1 SGHKS, CDR2 YYEKEE (reference sequence). The CDR3 covers 15 residues. CDR3 sequence: CASSLVYRGSYEQYF. CDR3 nucleotides: TGTGCCAGCAGCTTGGTTTACAGGGGGAGCTACGAGCAGTACTTC. The full variable domain, in which reference TRBV5-5 and TRBJ2-7 provide the parts outside the CDR3, is DAGVTQSPTHLIKTRGQQVTLRCSPISGHKSVSWYQQVLGQGPQFIFQYYEKEERGRGNFPDRFSARQFPNYSSELNVNALLLGDSALYLCASSLVYRGSYEQYFGPGTRLTVT.

Here the CDR3 DNA reads TGTGCCAGCAGCGCCCTAGCGGGAGATCACAATGAGCAGTTCTTC. Its protein is CASSALAGDHNEQFF. This chain joins TRBV6-4 and TRBJ2-1, with 10 positions matching TRBD2. Germline V CDR1 and CDR2: MRHNA, SNTAGT. After removal of 6 bases from V and 5 bases from J, the junction contained 7 bases not matched to a gene. The CDR3 totals 15 residues.

In DNA form, the CDR3 reads TGCAGCGTTAGGACTAGCGGCCCTGAGCAGTTCTTC. Translating gives CSVRTSGPEQFF. The chain employs TRBV29-1 and TRBJ2-1; 10 nucleotides align to TRBD2. Germline loops: CDR1 SQVTM, CDR2 ANQGSEA. The CDR3 is 12 residues long. The trim removed 5 bases at V and 9 bases at J, leaving 4 bases unmatched.

The chain employs TRBV28 and TRBJ1-6; a possible D gene is TRBD1 (5 bases). V lost 7 bases and J 7 bases, leaving 8 bases between the germline ends. The germline V gene encodes CDR1 MDHEN and CDR2 SYDVKM. This CDR3 region has 12 residues. CDR3 nucleotides: TGTGCCAGCATTGGGGGGAATTCACCCCTCCACTTT. Translated: CASIGGNSPLHF.

The gene calls are TRBV7-2 and TRBJ2-3; D call uncertain. Between the trimmed V and J ends, which lost 3 bases and 11 bases, there was a span of 15 bases. The CDR3 contains 13 residues. Germline CDR1 reads SGHTA; CDR2 reads FQGNSA. The CDR3 DNA follows: TGTGCCAGCAGCTTGGTTGGGCGAGCCAGGCAGTATTTT. Translation gives CASSLVGRARQYF.

V and J are TRBV2 and TRBJ2-4, with D hard to call. The CDR3 is 14 amino acids. CDR1 and CDR2 (germline): SNHLY, FYNNEI. Trimming removed 3 bases from V and 6 bases from J, with 12 bases in between. The DNA of the CDR3 is TGTGCCAGCAGTGATGCGCGCCTCCCAAACATTCAGTACTTC. Translating gives CASSDARLPNIQYF.

The V call is TRBV6-4, the J call TRBJ1-1; 11 nucleotides match TRBD1. The CDR3 runs 15 residues. V gave up 5 bases and J gave up 5 bases; unmatched junction bases: 7. CDR1 is MRHNA and CDR2 is SNTAGT in the germline V gene. The CDR3 here is CASSPGTGGKTEAFF. DNA for the CDR3: TGTGCCAGCAGTCCCGGGACAGGGGGTAAGACTGAAGCTTTCTTT.

The genes are TRBV30 and TRBJ2-7; 7 positions agree with TRBD1. This CDR3 is 13 amino acids long. Germline loops: CDR1 GTSNPN, CDR2 SVGIG (reference sequence). Trimming at V came to 0 bases and at J to 4 bases, leaving 3 bases not matched to a gene. This CDR3 is CAWSVGQTYEQYF. Here the CDR3 DNA reads TGTGCCTGGAGTGTGGGACAGACTTACGAGCAGTACTTC.

The V and J genes are TRBV18 and TRBJ2-5; no firm D call. The germline V gene encodes CDR1 KGHSH and CDR2 LQKENI. With 1 base removed from V and 0 bases from J, the gap between germline ends came to 6 bases. The CDR3 sequence is 14 residues long. DNA of the CDR3: TGTGCCAGCTCACCACTCCTAGACCAAGAGACCCAGTACTTC. Translating gives CASSPLLDQETQYF.

The chain employs TRBV18 and TRBJ2-1; 7 positions agree with TRBD2. CDR1 KGHSH and CDR2 LQKENI come from the germline V gene. This CDR3 region has 14 residues. The V and J ends lost 3 bases and 7 bases, in that order; junction bases with no gene match: 6. For the CDR3, the DNA is TGTGCCAGCTCACCGGGGACTACCAGGAATGAGCAGTTCTTC. Translated, it gives CASSPGTTRNEQFF.

This clone was seen once. V is TRBV7-9 and J is TRBJ2-1; 9 bases are shared with TRBD2. The CDR3 runs to 14 residues. V was pared by 7 bases and J by 6 bases, with 7 bases of the junction left unmatched. Germline lookup yields CDR1 SEHNR and CDR2 FQNEAQ (reference sequence). The CDR3 DNA reads as TGTGCCAGCAAAACTAGCGGGCACATCAATGAGCAGTTCTTC. Translated, it gives CASKTSGHINEQFF.

This clone has just a few counts. V gene TRBV7-2 combines with J gene TRBJ1-2; D ambiguous. The V gene lost 0 bases and the J gene lost 2 bases, with 7 bases spanning the gap. This CDR3 is built from 14 residues. CDR1 and CDR2 (germline): SGHTA, FQGNSA. The CDR3, as DNA: TGTGCCAGCAGCTTAGCACATGCCAACTATGGCTACACCTTC. It specifies CASSLAHANYGYTF.

V is TRBV5-4 and J is TRBJ2-5, with 11 bases that match TRBD2. This CDR3 region has 16 residues. Per germline, CDR1 SGHNT and CDR2 YYREEE (reference sequence). V was clipped by 5 bases and J by 2 bases; unmatched bases: 8. The CDR3 sequence: CASRTIAGGNQETQYF. CDR3 coding DNA: TGTGCCAGCAGGACGATAGCGGGAGGGAATCAAGAGACCCAGTACTTC.

The chain carries TRBV7-2 and TRBJ2-1; TRBD1 aligns across 7 bases. The CDR3 has 13 amino acids. CDR1 is SGHTA, CDR2 FQGNSA, per germline. V lost 5 bases to trimming and J lost 7 bases; unmatched junction nucleotides: 5. CDR3 amino acids: CASSVIQGNEQFF. The DNA for the CDR3 is TGTGCCAGCAGCGTTATACAGGGGAATGAGCAGTTCTTC.

The rearrangement links TRBV5-1 to TRBJ1-6; 8 nucleotides agree with TRBD1. V was clipped by 0 bases and J by 6 bases; unmatched bases: 2. Germline CDR1 SGHRS, CDR2 YFSETQ. The CDR3 length is 15 residues. CDR3 protein: CASSLGQGFNSPLHF. The CDR3 nucleotides read TGCGCCAGCAGCTTGGGACAGGGGTTTAATTCACCCCTCCACTTT.

This sequence joins TRBV28 and TRBJ2-7; D unclear. Germline assignment: CDR1 MDHEN and CDR2 SYDVKM. V lost 5 bases and J 0 bases, leaving 5 bases between the germline ends. This CDR3 has 12 residues. The CDR3 DNA reads as TGTGCCAGCAGTGCCAGCTCCTACGAGCAGTACTTC. This codes for CASSASSYEQYF.